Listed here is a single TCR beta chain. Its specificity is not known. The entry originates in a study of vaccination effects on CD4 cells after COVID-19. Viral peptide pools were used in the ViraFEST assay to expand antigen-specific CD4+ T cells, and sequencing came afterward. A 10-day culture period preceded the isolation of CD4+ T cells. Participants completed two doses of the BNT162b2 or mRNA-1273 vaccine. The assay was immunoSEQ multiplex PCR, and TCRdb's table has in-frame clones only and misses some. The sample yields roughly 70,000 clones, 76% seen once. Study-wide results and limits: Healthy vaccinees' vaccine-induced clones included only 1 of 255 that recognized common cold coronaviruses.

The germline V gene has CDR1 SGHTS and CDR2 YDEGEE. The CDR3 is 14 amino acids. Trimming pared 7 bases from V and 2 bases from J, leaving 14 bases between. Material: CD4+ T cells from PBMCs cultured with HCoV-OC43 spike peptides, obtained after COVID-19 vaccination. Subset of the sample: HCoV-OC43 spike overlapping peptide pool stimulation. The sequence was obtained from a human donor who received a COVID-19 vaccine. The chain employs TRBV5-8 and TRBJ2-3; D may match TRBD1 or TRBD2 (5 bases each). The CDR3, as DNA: TGTGCCAGCCCGGGGACGGCACTCACAGATACGCAGTATTTT. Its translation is CASPGTALTDTQYF.